This T cell receptor beta chain originates from a study of T cells after posttransplantation cyclophosphamide. The related graft donor's blood sample was taken on the day of bone marrow donation. Concerning this clone: The antigen remains unidentified.

Assay used: immunoSEQ multiplex PCR; TCRdb lists only in-frame clones, some missing. The data contain about 47,000 clones, approximately 94% of them singletons. Notes on the study in general: TRB clonality was highly associated with recipient CMV seropositivity and reactivation. Tissue-infiltrating T cells from skin or gut overlapped little with blood T cells.

Sequencing input: PBMCs. This TCR was sampled from a woman aged 25 to 39 in good health and a related stem cell transplant donor.

CDR3 in DNA: TGTGCCAGCAGTTCGAAATCAGGGGAATCTGGAAACACCATATATTTT. It encodes CASSSKSGESGNTIYF. This sequence joins TRBV6-6 and TRBJ1-3, with D perhaps matching TRBD1 (6 bases). Trimming took 4 bases from V and 1 from J, leaving 14 bases between them. The CDR3 runs 16 residues. In germline, CDR1 is MNHNY, CDR2 SVGAGI (reference sequence).